This T cell receptor beta chain was found in a study of T cell repertoires in cytomegalovirus infection. Study-wide background: Evidence of both CMV infection and a matching HLA type came from public TCR beta signatures.

TCRdb called the reads again in MiXCR, with one record for every CDR3 protein. The data hold around 740,000 distinct CDR3 sequences, with roughly a third observed a single time. Unmatched junction bases numbered 6, after V lost 3 bases and J lost 4 bases. The CDR3 length is 17 residues. Germline loops: CDR1 SEHNR, CDR2 FQNEAQ (reference sequence). The sequence came from a human donor in good health (CMV status not recorded). Some clones in this sample may be carry-over from other donors' samples. The gene calls are TRBV7-9 and TRBJ2-1; 13 positions agree with TRBD2. Sequencing was performed on PBMCs. The CDR3 is CASSLPKTSGGYNEQFF. The CDR3, as DNA: TGTGCCAGCAGCTTGCCCAAGACTAGCGGGGGGTACAATGAGCAGTTCTTC.